This TCR beta chain was sequenced during a study of OX40 agonist ivuxolimab in advanced cancers. Study background: Of the participants, around 39% had some prior anti-PD-1, anti-PD-L1 or anti-CTLA-4 therapy, which was allowed.

This CDR3 region has 15 residues. V lost 6 bases to trimming and J lost 0 bases; unmatched junction nucleotides: 7. The germline V gene has CDR1 SNHLY and CDR2 FYNNEI. The protocol was immunoSEQ multiplex PCR, while the TCRdb copy is restricted to in-frame clones and leaves out a portion. The sample has tens of thousands of clones, 89% seen once. The sample holds one count of this clone. Specimen: CD4+ or CD8+ T cells sorted from blood, collected in a trial of the OX40 agonist ivuxolimab. V gene TRBV2 combines with J gene TRBJ2-7, with TRBD2 identical over 8 bases. This TCR was sampled from an adult with an advanced solid tumor such as melanoma, head and neck, liver or kidney cancer. This chain's CDR3 is CASRGTGTSSYEQYF. The CDR3 coding sequence is TGTGCCAGCAGGGGGACCGGGACTAGCTCCTACGAGCAGTACTTC. Full variable domain (missing parts from reference TRBV2 and TRBJ2-7): EPEVTQTPSHQVTQMGQEVILRCVPISNHLYFYWYRQILGQKVEFLVSFYNNEISEKSEIFDDQFSVERPDGSNFTLKIRSTKLEDSAMYFCASRGTGTSSYEQYFGPGTRLTVT.